A selection of T cell receptor beta chains follows, all from one sample in a study of vaccination and CD4 T cells after COVID-19. For these TCRs, the target antigens are not known. TCRdb reprocessed the PCR reads with MiXCR, giving one entry per CDR3 protein. The table includes around 15,000 distinct CDR3 sequences, around 75% detected once. This specimen consisted of CD4+ T cells from blood, cultured in vitro, obtained after SARS-CoV-2 vaccination. The source is a human donor who received a COVID-19 vaccine. CDR3s leave out the opening cysteine and the closing phenylalanine or tryptophan. The order of the fields is D gene, V gene, CDR3 protein. A D gene is named only where the DNA matches it firmly.

d_gene: TRBD1; v_gene: TRBV10-1; CDR3aa: ASRPTGGPLH
d_gene: TRBD2; v_gene: TRBV2; CDR3aa: ASRVTSGESSTQY
d_gene: .; v_gene: TRBV19; CDR3aa: ASSIGERYETDTQY
d_gene: .; v_gene: TRBV30; CDR3aa: AWTLRPSSTDTQY
d_gene: TRBD1; v_gene: TRBV19; CDR3aa: ASYRGRDYGYT
d_gene: .; v_gene: TRBV3-1; CDR3aa: ASSQDSRSQPQH
d_gene: .; v_gene: TRBV7-7; CDR3aa: ARPTFQDSVGAF
d_gene: .; v_gene: TRBV5-4; CDR3aa: ASSIQGANYGYT
d_gene: .; v_gene: TRBV6-5; CDR3aa: ASSYSWDTEAF
d_gene: .; v_gene: TRBV30; CDR3aa: AWRSSGAGNTIY
d_gene: .; v_gene: TRBV6-5; CDR3aa: ASSYSAAGEGQPQH
d_gene: .; v_gene: TRBV29-1; CDR3aa: SVNHSGSTQY
d_gene: .; v_gene: TRBV15; CDR3aa: ATSFSYNEQF
d_gene: .; v_gene: TRBV27; CDR3aa: ASSLTGQIGSPLH
d_gene: .; v_gene: TRBV12-3/TRBV12-4; CDR3aa: ASSLIFGGSYNSPLH
d_gene: TRBD1; v_gene: TRBV15; CDR3aa: ATSRDRGIWTEAF
d_gene: .; v_gene: TRBV20-1; CDR3aa: SARDSRADNTGELF
d_gene: .; v_gene: TRBV7-8; CDR3aa: ASSSEGHGIQY
d_gene: TRBD1; v_gene: TRBV18; CDR3aa: ASSIGQGDSGYT
d_gene: .; v_gene: TRBV5-1; CDR3aa: ASGETLPDTQY
d_gene: TRBD2; v_gene: TRBV2; CDR3aa: ASSMRGGPGEQF
d_gene: TRBD1; v_gene: TRBV24-1; CDR3aa: ATSDSHRTGASNQPQH
d_gene: .; v_gene: TRBV5-1; CDR3aa: ASSLQGRNTEAF
d_gene: .; v_gene: TRBV12-3/TRBV12-4; CDR3aa: ASRPSSGNTIY
d_gene: TRBD1; v_gene: TRBV20-1; CDR3aa: SADDRGPFGYT
d_gene: .; v_gene: TRBV25-1; CDR3aa: ASSELRISTDTQY
d_gene: .; v_gene: TRBV19; CDR3aa: ASSIGGNQPQH
d_gene: .; v_gene: TRBV6-5; CDR3aa: ASSTRPRGNTEAF
d_gene: TRBD2; v_gene: TRBV19; CDR3aa: ASSIGLGEGSDTQY
d_gene: .; v_gene: TRBV15; CDR3aa: ATSRDYDSYNSPLH
d_gene: .; v_gene: TRBV6-1; CDR3aa: ASGLTRYGYT
d_gene: .; v_gene: TRBV12-3/TRBV12-4; CDR3aa: ASSLQEAEAF
d_gene: TRBD1; v_gene: TRBV19; CDR3aa: ASKPPGDRVGYT
d_gene: TRBD1; v_gene: TRBV30; CDR3aa: AWSRRGQGFYSNQPQH
d_gene: TRBD1; v_gene: TRBV6-2/TRBV6-3; CDR3aa: ASSSTGVRQPQH
d_gene: TRBD1; v_gene: TRBV20-1; CDR3aa: SAPRGGAWSDSPLH
d_gene: .; v_gene: TRBV5-6; CDR3aa: ASSLQGTIGGYT
d_gene: .; v_gene: TRBV2; CDR3aa: ASKISTDTQY
d_gene: .; v_gene: TRBV5-1; CDR3aa: ASIGPGVTEAF
d_gene: TRBD1; v_gene: TRBV30; CDR3aa: AWTDSQGAGGYT
d_gene: .; v_gene: TRBV12-3/TRBV12-4; CDR3aa: ASSHPGLVYGYT
d_gene: .; v_gene: TRBV6-1; CDR3aa: ASRDRPNYGYT
d_gene: TRBD2; v_gene: TRBV7-9; CDR3aa: ASSSSGGAEEQY
d_gene: TRBD1; v_gene: TRBV7-9; CDR3aa: ASSLGQVNTEAF